This T cell receptor beta chain was sequenced for a study of identical twins. Regarding the study as a whole: Cross-sectional statistics, not tracking of the same donors, supported the conclusions.

A remark on this clonotype: Its antigen is still unknown.

One entry per CDR3 protein, called by TCRdb with MiXCR from the 5' RACE reads. Of about 300,000 distinct CDR3 sequences listed, 10% to 15% are singletons. Between the trimmed V and J ends, which lost 4 bases and 3 bases, there was a span of 7 bases. This CDR3 spans 12 amino acids. A further study also used this sample, focusing on yellow fever vaccine responses in identical twins.

This TCR derives from a woman younger than 30 in good health. Sequencing was performed on CD8+ T cells sorted from blood. This rearrangement joins TRBV12-3 or TRBV12-4 to TRBJ2-7; D gene ambiguous. In DNA form, the CDR3 reads TGTGCCAGCAGTTCATCTAACTACGAGCAGTACTTC. Translation gives CASSSSNYEQYF.